A single sample gave rise to the 2 T cell receptor beta chains below, sequenced in a study of blood T cell repertoires in COVID-19. Profiled with immunoSEQ multiplex PCR; TCRdb holds only in-frame clones, not every one. In the table there are some 190,000 clones, 81% of which are singletons. The sample consisted of peripheral blood. Source of these receptors: a woman between 40 and 55 years old with COVID-19, enrolled during active disease.

J is TRBJ1-2 and V is TRBV5-4; tentatively, D is TRBD1 (6 bases). This CDR3 is 14 amino acids long. The germline V gene has CDR1 SGHNT and CDR2 YYREEE (reference sequence). The germline V and J ends were trimmed by 1 base and 4 bases, with 11 bases remaining between them. CDR3 bases: TGTGCCAGCAGCTTGCCTGGACAGTTCTATGGCTACACCTTC. Translation: CASSLPGQFYGYTF.

The chain joins TRBV7-9 to TRBJ1-5; TRBD1 is a possible D gene (6 bases). Trimming removed 1 base at V and 2 bases at J, with 12 bases between. This CDR3 has 16 residues. The germline V gene encodes CDR1 SEHNR and CDR2 FQNEAQ (reference sequence). The CDR3 region has the DNA TGTGCCAGCAGCTTAGAGGGGGATCCGGGCAATCAGCCCCAGCATTTT. Amino acids: CASSLEGDPGNQPQHF.